This T cell receptor (beta chain) was profiled in a study of T cells in Graves' hyperthyroidism and ophthalmopathy. Broader study findings: The model made its ophthalmopathy prediction, and onset followed a median roughly six months later.

This clonotype occurred a few times. Its antigen is unidentified. The CDR3 contains 12 residues. V lost 11 bases, J lost 5 bases, and 10 bases lay in between. CDR1 ENHRY and CDR2 SYGVKD come from the germline V gene. Patients were aged 18 to 65, had disease duration under 2 months, and had newly diagnosed hyperthyroidism. Amplification of TCR beta CDR3 regions was performed using RNA transcripts as template. The HTBI primer set served for first-round RT-PCR of the TCR CDR3. TCRdb passed the multiplex PCR reads through MiXCR, listing each CDR3 protein once. This table holds some 440,000 distinct CDR3 sequences, around a sixth found once.

The TCR sequence derives from a woman between 18 and 29 years old with Graves' hyperthyroidism. The rearrangement uses TRBV10-3 and TRBJ1-6, with D hard to call. Specimen: blood. CDR3 in DNA: TGTGCCTCCGCGGTGGATAATTCACCCCTCCACTTT. Amino acid sequence: CASAVDNSPLHF.